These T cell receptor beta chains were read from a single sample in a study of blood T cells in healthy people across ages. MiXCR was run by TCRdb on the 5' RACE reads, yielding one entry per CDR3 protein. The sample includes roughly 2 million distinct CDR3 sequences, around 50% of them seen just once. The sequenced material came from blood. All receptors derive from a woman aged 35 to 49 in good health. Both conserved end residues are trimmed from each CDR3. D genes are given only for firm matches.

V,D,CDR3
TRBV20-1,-,SAPGFEGDTQY
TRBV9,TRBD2,ASSVAGLETDTQY
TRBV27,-,ASSNQRVEQF
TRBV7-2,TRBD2,ASSSLGAGGDTQY
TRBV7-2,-,ASSSFVLGGYT
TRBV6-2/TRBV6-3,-,ASRDLETQY
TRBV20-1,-,SARDPTPNRATNEKLF
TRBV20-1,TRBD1,SASGPEGGRDTQY
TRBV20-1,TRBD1,SVWDSAYGYT
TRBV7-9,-,ASSLSQTAETQY
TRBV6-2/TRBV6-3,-,ASSYIRVLRNSPLH
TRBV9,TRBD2,ASSPRTSGEISTDTQY
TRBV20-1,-,SAKQPQIQETQY
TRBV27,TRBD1,ASSSTQGAGELF
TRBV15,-,ATSTRGSYNEQF
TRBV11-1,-,ASSPYPVAESTGRETQY
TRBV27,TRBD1,ASSTGTGISGANVLT
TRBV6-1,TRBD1,ASLVGAQGVVADTQY
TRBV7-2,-,ASSQAVNTGELF
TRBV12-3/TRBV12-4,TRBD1,ASRCTGTGCYEQY
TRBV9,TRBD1,ASSPDRGYSNEQF
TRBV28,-,ASSLSQPGSYEQY
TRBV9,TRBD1,ASSVNGQGDIQY
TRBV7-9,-,ASSLAQGPRTEAF
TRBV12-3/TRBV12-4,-,ASSLIQGGGYT
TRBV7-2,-,ASSHDQTETQN
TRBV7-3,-,ASSLGALSYNEQY
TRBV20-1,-,SASRAFNEQF
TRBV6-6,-,TSSYSDGYT
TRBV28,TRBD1,ASSTRTGGNFYGYT
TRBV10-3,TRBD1,AIRGQTGSGYT
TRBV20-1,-,SAMATDTYEQY
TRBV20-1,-,SARDGQQETQY
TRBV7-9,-,ASSLSEDYGYT
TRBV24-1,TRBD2,ATSISGYEQY
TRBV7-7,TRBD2,ASSLVPSGGSETQY
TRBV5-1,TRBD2,ASSLLASGTSVNEQF
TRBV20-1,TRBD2,SARSGAKYNEQF
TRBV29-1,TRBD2,SVEGLTSGVADTQY
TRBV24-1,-,ATSDLTSEQF
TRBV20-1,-,SARNPDSSYEQY
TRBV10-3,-,ATGPSDTQY
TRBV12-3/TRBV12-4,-,ASSPLPAIRPNYGYT